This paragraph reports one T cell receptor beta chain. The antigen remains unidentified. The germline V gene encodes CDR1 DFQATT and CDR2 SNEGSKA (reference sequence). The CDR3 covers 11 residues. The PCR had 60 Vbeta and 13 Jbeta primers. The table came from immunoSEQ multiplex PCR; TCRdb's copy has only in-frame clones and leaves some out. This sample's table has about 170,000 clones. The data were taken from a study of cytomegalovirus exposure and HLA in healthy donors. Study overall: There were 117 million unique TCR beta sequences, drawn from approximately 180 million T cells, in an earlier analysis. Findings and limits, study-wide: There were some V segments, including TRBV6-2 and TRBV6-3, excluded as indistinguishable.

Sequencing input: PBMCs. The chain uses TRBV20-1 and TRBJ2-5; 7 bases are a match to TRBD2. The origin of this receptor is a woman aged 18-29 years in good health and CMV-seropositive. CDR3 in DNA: TGCAGCAGACTAGCCCAAGAGACCCAGTACTTC. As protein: CSRLAQETQYF.